A selection of T cell receptor beta chains follows, all from one sample in a study of T cells in localized non-small cell lung cancer. Profiled with immunoSEQ multiplex PCR; TCRdb holds only in-frame clones, not every one. The sample shows about 2,400 clones, just under 30% of them seen only once. The sequenced sample was normal lung tissue next to the tumor, obtained before any cancer treatment. The receptors were gathered from a man aged 40 to 75 with stage I lung adenocarcinoma. CDR3s include the opening cysteine and the closing phenylalanine or tryptophan. A D gene is named only where the DNA matches it firmly. Rows may omit the clone size; those that give it use once, few, many or a size class.

j_gene	d_gene	abundance	v_gene	CDR3aa	CDR3nt
TRBJ2-2	-	-	TRBV5-1	CASSLPQFTGELFF	TGCGCCAGCAGCTTGCCACAGTTCACCGGGGAGCTGTTTTTT
TRBJ2-3	TRBD1	-	TRBV19	CASSPGTRTGTDTQYF	TGTGCCAGTAGTCCCGGAACCCGGACAGGTACAGATACGCAGTATTTT
TRBJ2-5	-	-	TRBV19	CATTTDGGTQYF	TGTGCCACTACCACCGACGGGGGGACCCAGTACTTC
TRBJ2-2	-	few	TRBV11-3	CASSLSPFRGFDTGELFF	TGTGCCAGCAGCTTAAGTCCCTTCAGGGGTTTCGACACCGGGGAGCTGTTTTTT
TRBJ1-1	-	few	TRBV11-3	CASSLMRFATEAFF	TGTGCCAGCAGCCTAATGCGCTTTGCCACTGAAGCTTTCTTT
TRBJ1-1	TRBD1	few	TRBV23-1	CASSQPPGGDNTEAFF	TGCGCCAGCAGTCAACCCCCAGGGGGAGATAACACTGAAGCTTTCTTT
TRBJ2-3	TRBD2	-	TRBV19	CASSSGGFGSDTQYF	TGTGCCAGTAGTAGCGGGGGGTTCGGCTCAGATACGCAGTATTTT
TRBJ1-2	-	once	TRBV19	CASSNSEVIGTF	TGTGCCAGTAGTAATTCCGAGGTGATTGGCACCTTC
TRBJ2-3	TRBD2	-	TRBV11-3	CASSLTSSGGAASTDTQYF	TGTGCCAGCAGCTTGACTTCTAGCGGGGGGGCCGCCAGTACAGATACGCAGTATTTT
TRBJ2-3	-	-	TRBV10-2	CASSPGPGTDTQYF	TGCGCCAGCAGCCCCGGACCCGGCACAGATACGCAGTATTTT
TRBJ2-1	-	medium-sized	TRBV11-3	CASSLDSRAYNEQFF	TGTGCCAGCAGCTTAGATTCCAGGGCCTACAATGAGCAGTTCTTC
TRBJ1-1	-	-	TRBV19	CASSTGPRSAFF	TGTGCCAGTAGTACAGGGCCCCGGTCGGCTTTCTTT
TRBJ1-2	-	-	TRBV30	CAWSREVGYTF	TGTGCCTGGAGCAGGGAGGTCGGCTACACCTTC
TRBJ1-1	-	few	TRBV6-4	CATGTPGGTEAFF	TGTGCCACCGGGACGCCGGGTGGCACTGAAGCTTTCTTT
TRBJ1-3	-	-	TRBV30	CAWSVRGGSQNTIYF	TGTGCCTGGAGTGTAAGGGGAGGGTCCCAAAACACCATATATTTT
TRBJ2-3	TRBD1	-	TRBV10-3	CAISGTGQGATDTQYF	TGTGCCATCAGTGGGACGGGACAGGGGGCTACAGATACGCAGTATTTT
TRBJ1-1	-	-	TRBV6-8	CASSWDSTAEAFF	TGTGCCAGCAGTTGGGACTCCACCGCTGAAGCTTTCTTT
TRBJ1-1	-	-	TRBV6-8	CASSDPEGGKAFF	TGTGCCAGCAGTGACCCGGAAGGCGGGAAAGCTTTCTTT
TRBJ1-6	-	-	TRBV14	CASSQTGLLHF	TGTGCCAGCAGCCAGACTGGACTGCTCCACTTT
TRBJ2-1	-	-	TRBV5-1	CASSSRGTTLDEQFF	TGCGCCAGCAGCTCCCGGGGCACGACGCTTGATGAGCAGTTCTTC
TRBJ1-1	-	few	TRBV6-8	CAISPGQRRGLPEAFF	TGTGCCATCAGTCCGGGCCAGAGGCGAGGGCTCCCTGAAGCTTTCTTT
TRBJ2-5	-	few	TRBV11-3	CASSSGRGWETQYF	TGTGCCAGCAGCTCCGGAAGGGGGTGGGAGACCCAGTACTTC
TRBJ1-3	TRBD1	once	TRBV19	CASNPGQGSGNTIYF	TGTGCCAGTAACCCGGGACAGGGGTCTGGAAACACCATATATTTT
TRBJ1-2	-	-	TRBV18	CASSPPGGRAYGYTF	TGTGCCAGCTCACCACCCGGGGGCAGAGCCTATGGCTACACCTTC
TRBJ2-5	-	few	TRBV30	CAWSPTSSRETQYF	TGTGCCTGGAGTCCGACTAGTAGTCGGGAGACCCAGTACTTC
TRBJ2-2	-	-	TRBV19	CASSIDRVGELFF	TGTGCCAGTAGTATAGACAGGGTCGGGGAGCTGTTTTTT
TRBJ1-1	TRBD1	medium-sized	TRBV18	CASSPSGQVFEAFF	TGTGCCAGCTCACCATCCGGACAGGTATTTGAAGCTTTCTTT
TRBJ1-5	-	-	TRBV9	CASSEPEQPQHF	TGTGCCAGCAGTGAACCGGAACAGCCCCAGCATTTT
TRBJ2-7	-	-	TRBV18	CASSPPVRASEQYF	TGTGCCAGCTCACCCCCGGTCCGAGCGTCCGAGCAGTACTTC
TRBJ1-1	-	large	TRBV11-3	CASSFSTSPWNTEAFF	TGTGCCAGCAGCTTTAGCACTTCTCCCTGGAACACTGAAGCTTTCTTT
TRBJ2-3	-	few	TRBV7-5	CASSLNSGGPNLSTDTQYF	TGTGCCAGCAGCTTAAACAGCGGGGGGCCGAACCTTAGCACAGATACGCAGTATTTT
TRBJ2-7	-	few	TRBV7-2	CASSPPGTYEQYF	TGTGCCAGCAGTCCCCCGGGCACCTACGAGCAGTACTTC
TRBJ2-1	-	-	TRBV6-8	CASSLLANNEQFF	TGTGCCAGCAGTCTCCTAGCGAACAATGAGCAGTTCTTC
TRBJ2-3	TRBD1	-	TRBV18	CASSQDRAPDTQYF	TGTGCCAGCTCCCAGGACAGGGCTCCAGATACGCAGTATTTT
TRBJ1-5	TRBD1	-	TRBV6-8	CAISGTGVGQPQHF	TGTGCCATCAGCGGGACAGGGGTGGGTCAGCCCCAGCATTTT
TRBJ2-5	-	-	TRBV19	CASSPMIGGSETQYF	TGTGCCAGTAGTCCGATGATTGGAGGTTCGGAGACCCAGTACTTC
TRBJ2-7	-	once	TRBV29-1	CSVDVAGGNEQYF	TGCAGCGTTGATGTGGCAGGGGGGAACGAGCAGTACTTC
TRBJ1-3	TRBD1	medium-sized	TRBV11-3	CASSLVDRSYSGNTIYF	TGTGCCAGCAGCTTAGTGGACAGGTCCTACTCTGGAAACACCATATATTTT
TRBJ1-6	-	-	TRBV11-3	CASSLARQAAYNSPLHF	TGTGCCAGCAGCTTGGCGCGGCAGGCAGCCTATAATTCACCCCTCCACTTT
TRBJ2-1	-	-	TRBV11-3	CASSLKAGYNEQFF	TGTGCCAGCAGCTTAAAGGCCGGCTACAATGAGCAGTTCTTC
TRBJ2-3	-	-	TRBV11-3	CASSLVTLQRSTDTQYF	TGTGCCAGCAGCTTAGTGACCCTACAGCGTAGCACAGATACGCAGTATTTT
TRBJ2-1	TRBD1	-	TRBV5-1	CASSLAGGNNEQFF	TGCGCCAGCAGCTTGGCAGGGGGTAACAATGAGCAGTTCTTC
TRBJ2-1	TRBD1	few	TRBV6-8	CASSYSFKRQGPTPYNEQFF	TGTGCCAGCAGTTACTCGTTCAAAAGACAGGGCCCCACTCCATACAATGAGCAGTTCTTC
TRBJ1-3	-	few	TRBV11-3	CASSLGPGVSSGNTIYF	TGTGCCAGCAGCTTGGGGCCAGGAGTAAGCTCTGGAAACACCATATATTTT
TRBJ1-6	-	few	TRBV30	CAWSVAGGNSPLHF	TGTGCCTGGAGTGTAGCTGGGGGTAATTCACCCCTCCACTTT
TRBJ2-1	TRBD2	-	TRBV19	CASSISSGGYNEQFF	TGTGCCAGTAGTATATCAAGCGGGGGGTACAATGAGCAGTTCTTC
TRBJ2-2	-	large	TRBV6-8	CASSGGGGPTGELFF	TGTGCCAGCAGTGGGGGAGGGGGGCCCACCGGGGAGCTGTTTTTT
TRBJ2-3	-	-	TRBV1	CASSQGTVSTDTQYF	TGCGCCAGCAGCCAAGGGACAGTTTCCACAGATACGCAGTATTTT
TRBJ1-3	TRBD1	once	TRBV10-2	CASRQGSGNTIYF	TGCGCCAGCAGACAGGGGTCTGGAAACACCATATATTTT
TRBJ2-1	-	-	TRBV29-1	CSVEGQWWEQFF	TGCAGCGTTGAAGGTCAGTGGTGGGAGCAGTTCTTC
TRBJ1-5	-	-	TRBV18	CASSAGRAGSNQPQHF	TGTGCCAGCTCGGCCGGGCGGGCGGGTAGCAATCAGCCCCAGCATTTT